The rows below give T cell receptor beta chains drawn from one sample of a study of blood T cell repertoires in COVID-19. The table came from immunoSEQ multiplex PCR; TCRdb's copy has only in-frame clones and leaves some out. The sample carries a few hundred thousand clones, roughly 80% recorded once. Sequenced material: peripheral blood. Receptor source: a woman between 18 and 29 years old with acute or convalescent COVID-19. Each CDR3 is given with its conserved first and last residue. A D gene is named only where the DNA matches it firmly. Rows may omit the clone size; those that give it use once, few, many or a size class.

D	V	J	size	CDR3	DNA
NA	TRBV7-9	TRBJ2-1	NA	CASSSQRPFTIEQFF	TGTGCCAGCAGCTCCCAGCGGCCCTTTACAATTGAGCAGTTCTTC
TRBD2	TRBV7-8	TRBJ2-7	NA	CASSRLAGGFYEQYF	TGTGCCAGCAGCCGACTAGCGGGAGGCTTCTACGAGCAGTACTTC
NA	TRBV19	TRBJ1-3	NA	CASNPVSGNTIYF	TGTGCCAGTAATCCGGTCTCTGGAAACACCATATATTTT
TRBD2	TRBV4-1	TRBJ2-1	NA	CASSQAGGRALSYNEQFF	TGCGCCAGCAGCCAAGCGGGCGGGAGGGCCCTTTCCTACAATGAGCAGTTCTTC
NA	TRBV18	TRBJ1-2	once	CASSPLNEGRYGYTF	TGTGCCAGCTCCCCTCTCAACGAGGGCCGCTATGGCTACACCTTC
TRBD1	TRBV6-1	TRBJ1-4	NA	CASSQMTGVEKLFF	TGTGCCAGCAGTCAAATGACAGGGGTCGAAAAACTGTTTTTT
NA	TRBV9	TRBJ2-3	NA	CASSVALGYSDTQYF	TGTGCCAGCAGCGTAGCCCTTGGGTACAGCGATACGCAGTATTTT
TRBD1	TRBV19	TRBJ1-6	NA	CASSIGDRMNSPLHF	TGTGCCAGTAGTATAGGGGACAGAATGAATTCACCCCTCCACTTT
TRBD1	TRBV18	TRBJ2-3	NA	CASSVRTGRGTDTQYF	TGTGCCAGCTCAGTTCGGACAGGGAGAGGCACAGATACGCAGTATTTT
NA	TRBV27	TRBJ2-7	NA	CASAGRLVSYEQYF	TGTGCCAGCGCGGGCAGGTTGGTCTCCTACGAGCAGTACTTC
TRBD1	TRBV28	TRBJ2-7	NA	CASIPGTGRGDRRGGEQYF	TGTGCCAGCATCCCCGGGACAGGGAGGGGGGACCGAAGAGGAGGGGAGCAGTACTTC
NA	TRBV29-1	TRBJ1-1	once	CSASPQGNTEAFF	TGCAGCGCCTCACCTCAGGGGAACACTGAAGCTTTCTTT
TRBD1	TRBV6-5	TRBJ1-4	NA	CASSYGPGQGKEKLFF	TGTGCCAGCAGTTACGGCCCCGGACAGGGGAAGGAAAAACTGTTTTTT
TRBD1	TRBV7-9	TRBJ1-2	NA	CASSFTGEYGYTF	TGTGCCAGCAGCTTCACAGGGGAGTACGGCTACACCTTC
NA	TRBV2	TRBJ1-1	NA	CASSESGINTEAFF	TGTGCCAGCAGTGAAAGCGGGATAAACACTGAAGCTTTCTTT
NA	TRBV19	TRBJ1-1	NA	CASSMSRGTEAFF	TGTGCCAGTAGTATGTCCCGGGGAACTGAAGCTTTCTTT
NA	TRBV3-1/TRBV3-2	TRBJ2-1	NA	CASSQEYGSWGNEQFF	TGTGCCAGCAGCCAAGAATACGGGAGCTGGGGCAATGAGCAGTTCTTC
NA	TRBV5-1	TRBJ1-6	NA	CASSPGQWWDSPLHF	TGCGCCAGCAGCCCAGGGCAGTGGTGGGATTCACCCCTCCACTTT
NA	TRBV4-2	TRBJ1-2	NA	CASSQGGQIYGYTF	TGTGCCAGCAGCCAAGGCGGCCAGATCTATGGCTACACCTTC
NA	TRBV29-1	TRBJ2-5	NA	CSVEVAQAQYF	TGCAGCGTTGAAGTTGCGCAGGCTCAGTACTTC
TRBD2	TRBV3-1/TRBV3-2	TRBJ2-2	NA	CASSQEYGRGREREGVGELFF	TGTGCCAGCAGCCAAGAGTATGGCAGGGGGCGGGAGCGGGAGGGCGTCGGGGAGCTGTTTTTT
NA	TRBV6-5	TRBJ2-5	NA	CASSRDYQETQYF	TGTGCCAGCAGCAGGGATTACCAAGAGACCCAGTACTTC
TRBD2	TRBV4-3	TRBJ2-3	NA	CASSQGEAGGLYF	TGCGCCAGCAGCCAAGGGGAGGCGGGAGGTTTGTATTTT
NA	TRBV19	TRBJ1-2	NA	CASTNRGYDGYTF	TGTGCCAGTACCAATCGGGGGTACGATGGCTACACCTTC
NA	TRBV10-1	TRBJ1-4	few	CASSEGRGFATNEKLFF	TGCGCCAGCAGTGAAGGTCGGGGGTTTGCAACTAATGAAAAACTGTTTTTT
TRBD2	TRBV6-1	TRBJ2-3	NA	CASSATSGSRARTDTQYF	TGTGCCAGCAGTGCCACTAGCGGGAGTAGGGCCCGCACAGATACGCAGTATTTT
TRBD1	TRBV10-2	TRBJ1-2	NA	CASSGTGDYGYTF	TGCGCCAGCAGTGGAACAGGGGACTATGGCTACACCTTC
TRBD1	TRBV28	TRBJ1-2	NA	CASSQPTGGGYTF	TGTGCCAGCAGCCAACCGACAGGGGGCGGCTACACCTTC
TRBD1	TRBV4-2	TRBJ2-7	NA	CASSQEDRAYEQYF	TGTGCCAGCAGCCAAGAAGACAGGGCCTACGAGCAGTACTTC
TRBD2	TRBV7-2	TRBJ2-3	NA	CASTPGYAGGTPDTQYF	TGTGCCAGCACCCCAGGGTACGCGGGAGGGACACCAGATACGCAGTATTTT
NA	TRBV6-5	TRBJ2-7	NA	CASRPPGTPYYEQYF	TGTGCCAGCAGACCGCCGGGAACACCTTACTACGAGCAGTACTTC
NA	TRBV25-1	TRBJ2-5	NA	CASSWDLEYQETQYF	TGTGCCAGCAGCTGGGACTTGGAGTACCAAGAGACCCAGTACTTC
NA	TRBV4-1	TRBJ2-1	NA	CASSPLFLSGSYNEQFF	TGCGCCAGCAGCCCTCTTTTCTTGAGCGGCTCCTACAATGAGCAGTTCTTC
NA	TRBV2	TRBJ2-2	NA	CASKSDTNTGELFF	TGTGCCAGCAAAAGCGATACGAACACCGGGGAGCTGTTTTTT
NA	TRBV20-1	TRBJ1-2	NA	CSARDQVGYTF	TGCAGTGCTAGAGATCAGGTTGGCTACACCTTC
NA	TRBV5-4	TRBJ1-3	NA	CASSFGSGNTIYF	TGTGCCAGCAGCTTCGGGTCCGGAAACACCATATATTTT
TRBD2	TRBV5-4	TRBJ2-5	once	CASSTLAGGGETQYF	TGTGCCAGCAGCACGCTAGCGGGAGGTGGGGAAACCCAGTACTTC
NA	TRBV20-1	TRBJ2-7	NA	CSASGTRGEQYF	TGCAGTGCTAGTGGGACAAGAGGCGAGCAGTACTTC
NA	TRBV9	TRBJ1-2	few	CASSVDYVVGRGYTF	TGTGCCAGCAGCGTAGATTACGTTGTCGGTCGCGGCTACACCTTC
TRBD1	TRBV10-3	TRBJ1-6	few	CAISDYSGGDSPLHF	TGTGCCATCAGTGATTACTCAGGGGGCGATTCACCCCTCCACTTT
NA	TRBV6-2/TRBV6-3	TRBJ1-1	NA	CASSYGQGSTEAFF	TGTGCCAGCAGTTACGGGCAGGGGAGCACTGAAGCTTTCTTT
NA	TRBV18	TRBJ2-7	once	CASSPVWGRDTYEQYF	TGTGCCAGCTCACCAGTCTGGGGCAGGGACACCTACGAGCAGTACTTC